This T cell receptor (beta chain) was captured in a study of sequential checkpoint blockade in melanoma. The wider study: About 90 pretreatment tumor DNA samples were TCRβ immunosequenced. Twenty-two patients had matched tumor biopsies before treatment and at week 13 after nivolumab or ipilimumab alone.

Assay used: immunoSEQ multiplex PCR; TCRdb lists only in-frame clones, some missing. The sample lists around 35,000 clones, roughly 32% occurring once. Treatment described: randomized to nivolumab then ipilimumab (arm A) or the reverse (arm B). This CDR3 is built from 14 residues. Per the germline V gene, CDR1 is SGDLS and CDR2 is YYNGEE. V gave up 3 bases and J gave up 1 base, with 10 bases separating them. This clone came up a few times. The material was tumor tissue (inferred from file names), obtained from a patient given nivolumab and ipilimumab in sequence. The chain joins TRBV9 to TRBJ2-5; TRBD1 might be the D (6 bases). This receptor was taken from a human donor with melanoma. CDR3 sequence (DNA): TGTGCCAGCAGCGACACAGGGAGCCAAGAGACCCAGTACTTC. Encoded protein: CASSDTGSQETQYF.